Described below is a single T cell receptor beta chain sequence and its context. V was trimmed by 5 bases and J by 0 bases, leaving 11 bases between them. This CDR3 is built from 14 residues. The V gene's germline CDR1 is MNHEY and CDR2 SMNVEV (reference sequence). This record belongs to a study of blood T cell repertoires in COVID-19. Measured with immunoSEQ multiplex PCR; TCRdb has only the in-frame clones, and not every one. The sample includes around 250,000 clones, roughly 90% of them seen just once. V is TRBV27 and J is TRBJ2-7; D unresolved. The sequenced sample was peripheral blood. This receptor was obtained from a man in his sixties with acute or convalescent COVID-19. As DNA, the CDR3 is TGTGCCAGCAGTCCCCACAGTTCCTCCTACGAGCAGTACTTC. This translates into CASSPHSSSYEQYF.